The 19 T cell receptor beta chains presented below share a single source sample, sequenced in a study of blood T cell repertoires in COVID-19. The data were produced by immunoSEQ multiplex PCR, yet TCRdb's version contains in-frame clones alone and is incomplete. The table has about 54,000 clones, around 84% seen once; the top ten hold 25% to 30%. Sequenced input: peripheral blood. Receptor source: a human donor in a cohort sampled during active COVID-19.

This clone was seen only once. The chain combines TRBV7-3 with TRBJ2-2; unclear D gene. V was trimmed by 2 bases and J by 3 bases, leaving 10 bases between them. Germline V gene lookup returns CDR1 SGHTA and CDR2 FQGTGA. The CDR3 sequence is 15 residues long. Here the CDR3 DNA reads TGTGCCAGCAGCTTACTGGCCGCAGACACCGGGGAGCTGTTTTTT. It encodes CASSLLAADTGELFF.

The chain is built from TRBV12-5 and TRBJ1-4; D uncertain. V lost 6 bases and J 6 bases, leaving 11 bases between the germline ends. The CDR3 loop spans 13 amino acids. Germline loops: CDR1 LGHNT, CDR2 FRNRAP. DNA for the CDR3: TGTGCTAGTGGGCGGAGGGAGGATGAAAAACTGTTTTTT. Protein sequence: CASGRREDEKLFF.

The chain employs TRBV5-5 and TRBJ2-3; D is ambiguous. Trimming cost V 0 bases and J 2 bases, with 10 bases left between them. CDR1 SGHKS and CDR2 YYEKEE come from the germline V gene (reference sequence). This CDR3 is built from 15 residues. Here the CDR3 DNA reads TGTGCCAGCAGCTTGGCTTTGCGGAACACAGATACGCAGTATTTT. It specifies CASSLALRNTDTQYF.

This CDR3 reads CASSPLGQATEAFF. DNA of the CDR3: TGTGCCAGCTCACCACTCGGACAGGCCACTGAAGCTTTCTTT. The rearrangement joins TRBV18 to TRBJ1-1; 7 bases fit TRBD1. The ends lost 1 base at V and 4 bases at J; junction bases unmatched: 3. From germline, CDR1 is KGHSH and CDR2 LQKENI. There are 14 residues in the CDR3.

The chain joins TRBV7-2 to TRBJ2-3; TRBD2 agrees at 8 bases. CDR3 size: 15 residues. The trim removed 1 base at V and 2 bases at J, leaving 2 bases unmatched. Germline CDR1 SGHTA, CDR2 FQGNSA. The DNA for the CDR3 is TGTGCCAGCAGCTTAGGAGCGGGAGTCACAGATACGCAGTATTTT. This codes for CASSLGAGVTDTQYF. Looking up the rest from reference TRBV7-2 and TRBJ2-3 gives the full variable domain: GAGVSQSPSNKVTEKGKDVELRCDPISGHTALYWYRQSLGQGLEFLIYFQGNSAPDKSGLPSDRFSAERTGGSVSTLTIQRTQQEDSAVYLCASSLGAGVTDTQYFGPGTRLTVL.

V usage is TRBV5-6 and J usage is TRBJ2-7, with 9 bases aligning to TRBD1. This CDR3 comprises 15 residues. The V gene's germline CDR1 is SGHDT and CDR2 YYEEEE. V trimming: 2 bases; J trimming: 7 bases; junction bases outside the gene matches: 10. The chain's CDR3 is CASSFWTGVGEEQYF. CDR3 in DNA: TGTGCCAGCAGCTTCTGGACAGGGGTCGGTGAAGAGCAGTACTTC.

The CDR3 reads CASSQGAGGIEKLFF. The DNA of the CDR3 is TGTGCCAGCAGCCAGGGGGCGGGCGGCATTGAAAAACTGTTTTTT. The gene calls are TRBV7-9 and TRBJ1-4, with TRBD1 identical over 8 bases. The CDR3 length is 15 residues. Germline values: CDR1 SEHNR, CDR2 FQNEAQ (reference sequence). Trimming took 5 bases from V and 7 from J; bases not matched to a gene: 9.

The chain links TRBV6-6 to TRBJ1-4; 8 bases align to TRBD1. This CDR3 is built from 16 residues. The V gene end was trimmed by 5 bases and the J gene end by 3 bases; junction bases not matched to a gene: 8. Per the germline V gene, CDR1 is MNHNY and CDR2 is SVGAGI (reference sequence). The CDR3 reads CASSQAGGLANEKLFF. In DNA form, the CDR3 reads TGTGCCAGCAGTCAAGCAGGGGGCCTGGCTAATGAAAAACTGTTTTTT.

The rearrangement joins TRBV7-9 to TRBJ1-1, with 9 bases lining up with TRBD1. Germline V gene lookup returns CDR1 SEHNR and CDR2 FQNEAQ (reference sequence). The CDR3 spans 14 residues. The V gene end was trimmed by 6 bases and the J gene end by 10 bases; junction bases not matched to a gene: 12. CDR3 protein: CASSTTGGASPAFF. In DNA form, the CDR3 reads TGTGCCAGCAGTACTACAGGGGGCGCAAGCCCAGCTTTCTTT.

Written as DNA, the CDR3 is TGTGCCAGCAGCCCCAGGACAGGGACCCCCGGTATCTACGAGCAGTACTTC. This sequence encodes CASSPRTGTPGIYEQYF. This rearrangement joins TRBV6-2 or TRBV6-3 to TRBJ2-7, with 8 nucleotides matching TRBD1. J was trimmed by 3 bases and V by 6 bases; bases with no gene match: 16. CDR3 size: 17 residues. The V gene's germline CDR1 is MNHEY and CDR2 SVGEGT.

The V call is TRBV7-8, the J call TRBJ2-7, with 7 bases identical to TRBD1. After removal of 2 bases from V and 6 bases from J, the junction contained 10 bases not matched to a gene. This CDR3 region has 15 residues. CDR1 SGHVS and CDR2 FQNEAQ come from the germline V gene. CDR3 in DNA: TGTGCCAGCAGCTTACCGGCAGGGGGTCGTTCCGAGCAGTACTTC. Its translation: CASSLPAGGRSEQYF.

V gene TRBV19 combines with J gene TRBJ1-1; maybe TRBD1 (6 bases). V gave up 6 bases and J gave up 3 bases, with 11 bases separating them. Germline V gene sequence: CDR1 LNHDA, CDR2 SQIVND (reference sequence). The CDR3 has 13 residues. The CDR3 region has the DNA TGTGCCAGTAGCACAGAGGGGGACACTGAAGCTTTCTTT. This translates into CASSTEGDTEAFF.

The CDR3, as DNA: TGCAGTGCTAGTGTCCCGACTAGCGGGGTCGCAGATACGCAGTATTTT. Translated: CSASVPTSGVADTQYF. V gene TRBV20-1 combines with J gene TRBJ2-3, with 11 bases lining up with TRBD2. Germline V lookup: CDR1 DFQATT, CDR2 SNEGSKA (reference sequence). The CDR3 runs 16 residues. V dropped 3 bases and J dropped 4; count of bases not matched to a gene: 9.

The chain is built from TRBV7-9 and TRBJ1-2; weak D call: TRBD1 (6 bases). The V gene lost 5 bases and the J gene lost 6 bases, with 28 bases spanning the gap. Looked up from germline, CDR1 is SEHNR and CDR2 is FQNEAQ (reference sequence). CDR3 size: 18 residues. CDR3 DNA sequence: TGTGCCAGCAGCCCGACATCGGTACTACATTCCAGGGGTCATGGCTACACCTTC. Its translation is CASSPTSVLHSRGHGYTF.

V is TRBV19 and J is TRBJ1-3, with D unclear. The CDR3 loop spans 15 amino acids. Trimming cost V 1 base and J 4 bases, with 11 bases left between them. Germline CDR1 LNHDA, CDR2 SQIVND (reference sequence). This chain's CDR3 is CASSIGLTFGNTIYF. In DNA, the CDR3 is TGTGCCAGTAGTATAGGCCTGACATTCGGAAACACCATATATTTT.

CDR3 sequence reads: CASNVLAAGDTQYF. The CDR3 DNA reads TGCGCCAGCAACGTACTAGCGGCAGGGGATACGCAGTATTTT. This rearrangement joins TRBV10-2 to TRBJ2-3; 8 bases align to TRBD2. V lost 7 bases, J lost 6 bases, and 9 bases stayed unmatched. The CDR3 is made up of 14 amino acids. Germline V gene sequence: CDR1 WSHSY, CDR2 SAAADI.

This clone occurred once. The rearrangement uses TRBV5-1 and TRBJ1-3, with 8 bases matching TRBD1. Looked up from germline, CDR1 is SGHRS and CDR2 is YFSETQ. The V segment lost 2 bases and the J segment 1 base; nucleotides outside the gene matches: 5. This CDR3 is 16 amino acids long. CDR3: CASSLTGGSSGNTIYF. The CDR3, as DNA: TGCGCCAGCAGCTTAACAGGGGGATCGTCTGGAAACACCATATATTTT. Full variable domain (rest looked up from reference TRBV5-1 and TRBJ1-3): KAGVTQTPRYLIKTRGQQVTLSCSPISGHRSVSWYQQTPGQGLQFLFEYFSETQRNKGNFPGRFSGRQFSNSRSEMNVSTLELGDSALYLCASSLTGGSSGNTIYFGEGSWLTVV.

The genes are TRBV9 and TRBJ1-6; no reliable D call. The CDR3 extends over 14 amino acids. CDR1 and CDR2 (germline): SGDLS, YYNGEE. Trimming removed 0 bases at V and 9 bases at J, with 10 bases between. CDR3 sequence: CASSVGGDPSPLHF. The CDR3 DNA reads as TGTGCCAGCAGCGTAGGGGGAGATCCTTCACCCCTCCACTTT.

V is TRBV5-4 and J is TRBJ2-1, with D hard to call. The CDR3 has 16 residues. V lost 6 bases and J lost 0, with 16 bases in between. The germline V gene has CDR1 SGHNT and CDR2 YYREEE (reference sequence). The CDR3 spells CASNHPGPSSYNEQFF. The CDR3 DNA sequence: TGTGCCAGCAACCATCCCGGCCCTAGCTCCTACAATGAGCAGTTCTTC.